This paragraph covers one T cell receptor (beta chain) sequence. Its cognate antigen is unknown. Investigators treated the graft tissue so that it released intraepithelial and lamina propria lymphocytes. This specimen comes from a study of graft-versus-host responses after intestinal transplantation. Study-wide points: Allografts carried high graft-versus-host to host-versus-graft clonal ratios in patients having graft-donor T cell macrochimerism.

The repertoire was sequenced with immunoSEQ multiplex PCR; TCRdb's copy has only in-frame clones and lacks some. The sample has approximately 16,000 clones; around three fifths are singletons. J gave up 4 bases and V 1 base, and 0 bases lay outside the gene matches. CDR1 is SGHVS, CDR2 FNYEAQ, per germline. This CDR3 contains 13 residues. The receptor was derived from a human patient who received an intestinal transplant, so some T cells may come from the graft donor. The input for sequencing was ileum tissue, taken 524 days after transplant. This rearrangement joins TRBV7-6 to TRBJ1-1; TRBD1 aligns across 7 bases. Here the CDR3 DNA reads TGTGCCAGCAGCTTAGGACAGGGCACTGAAGCTTTCTTT. Translated, it gives CASSLGQGTEAFF.